The rows below give T cell receptor beta chains drawn from one sample of a study of Ad26.COV2.S vaccination and SARS-CoV-2 variants. Measured with immunoSEQ multiplex PCR; TCRdb has only the in-frame clones, and not every one. Of about 350,000 clones in the sample, around 89% were seen once. The sequencing used peripheral blood, collected in a trial of Ad26.COV2.S vaccine versus placebo. These receptors were obtained from a person between 18 and 65 years old who received the Ad26.COV2.S COVID-19 vaccine or a placebo. Each CDR3 is given without its conserved first and last residue. The order of the fields is J gene, V gene, CDR3 protein.

>TRBJ2-3|TRBV4-3
ASSQRRGGPTSTDTQY
>TRBJ2-5|TRBV15
ATSRDLGTSGQETQY
>TRBJ2-7|TRBV5-1
ASSRDRGGDEQY
>TRBJ2-5|TRBV30
AWSARGPRETQY
>TRBJ2-1|TRBV19
ASSTAAYNEQF
>TRBJ1-1|TRBV5-1
ASMETRGMNTEAF
>TRBJ1-5|TRBV18
ASSAEQDQPQH
>TRBJ2-2|TRBV9
ASSVKVGRANTGELF
>TRBJ2-7|TRBV19
ASSIPEGAVDEQY
>TRBJ2-7|TRBV28
ASSLEGNEQY
>TRBJ2-1|TRBV19
ASSIESASGRNEQF
>TRBJ1-4|TRBV9
ASSTSPAEVTRNEKLF
>TRBJ2-6|TRBV30
AWRLAGLRGGANVLT
>TRBJ1-1|TRBV6-2/TRBV6-3
ASSSWDGNTEAF
>TRBJ1-2|TRBV9
ASSQGDSFRHYGYT
>TRBJ2-2|TRBV27
ASSFLQGINTGELF
>TRBJ2-7|TRBV5-4
ASSFSGPYEQY
>TRBJ1-2|TRBV5-1
ASSFENYGYT
>TRBJ2-6|TRBV11-2
ASSSPFGDPGANVLT
>TRBJ2-7|TRBV7-3
ASSARGGREYEQY
>TRBJ2-5|TRBV7-9
ASSENRETQY
>TRBJ2-4|TRBV28
ASTQPGTAKNIQY